This T cell receptor beta chain was retrieved from a study of blood T cells in healthy people across ages. Researchers collected approximately 9.5 milliliters of peripheral blood from every single donor. This clonotype was picked up a small number of times. The second PCR ran about 6 to 12 cycles with a sample-barcoded 5' primer and J-beta primers. One entry per CDR3 protein results from TCRdb running MiXCR on the 5' RACE reads. The sample holds 700,000 or so distinct CDR3 sequences; around 43% are singletons and the top ten take around 30%. Germline V lookup: CDR1 MNHNY, CDR2 SVGAGI (reference sequence). This CDR3 comprises 15 residues.

This TCR was sampled from a man older than 75 in good health. Material: blood. The gene calls are TRBV6-6 and TRBJ2-5, with 9 bases identical to TRBD1. The assigned J gene may be wrong: the sequence end matches TRBJ2-7 better. DNA for the CDR3: TGTGCCAGCAGTTCCCCGTACAGGGGGCAATACGAGCAGTACTTC. Its translation is CASSSPYRGQYEQYF.